The rows below give T cell receptor beta chains drawn from one sample of a study of identical twins. TCRdb called the 5' RACE reads again in MiXCR, with one record for every CDR3 protein. The data hold around 250,000 distinct CDR3 sequences, with about 8.3% observed a single time. This sample also belongs to another study, concerning yellow fever vaccine responses in identical twins.

The sequenced material came from CD8+ T cells sorted from blood. The receptors here all came from a young woman in good health. The CDR3 runs from the conserved cysteine through the conserved F or W. The D gene is left open where the match is weak. Part of the rows lack a size; the others show once, few, many or a class for expanded clones.

V	D	size	J	CDR3	DNA
TRBV6-5	NA	NA	TRBJ2-5	CASSYSNNRETQYF	TGTGCCAGCAGTTACTCGAACAACCGGGAGACCCAGTACTTC
TRBV29-1	TRBD1	NA	TRBJ2-7	CSVEEIRGIDNEQYF	TGCAGCGTTGAAGAGATCAGGGGGATTGACAACGAGCAGTACTTC
TRBV4-3	NA	many	TRBJ2-5	CASSQDHGTGYQETQYF	TGCGCCAGCAGCCAAGATCACGGGACGGGATACCAAGAGACCCAGTACTTC
TRBV13	NA	NA	TRBJ2-3	CASTPGVARTDTQYF	TGTGCCAGCACCCCCGGTGTAGCCCGCACAGATACGCAGTATTTT
TRBV7-9	NA	many	TRBJ2-6	CASSLSDSGANVLTF	TGTGCCAGCAGCTTATCAGACTCTGGGGCCAACGTCCTGACTTTC
TRBV7-9	NA	many	TRBJ2-3	CASSGAREQDTQYF	TGTGCCAGCAGCGGGGCCAGGGAGCAGGATACGCAGTATTTT
TRBV11-2	TRBD1	few	TRBJ2-1	CASSLGDRSWEQFF	TGTGCCAGCAGCTTAGGGGACAGGTCATGGGAGCAGTTCTTC
TRBV7-9	NA	many	TRBJ2-7	CASSAPQGSKAYEQYF	TGTGCCAGCAGCGCCCCGCAGGGGAGTAAGGCCTACGAGCAGTACTTC
TRBV3-1	NA	few	TRBJ2-7	CASSQEPRGGVRYEQYF	TGTGCCAGCAGCCAAGAGCCTCGTGGAGGGGTAAGGTACGAGCAGTACTTC
TRBV11-2	NA	few	TRBJ2-3	CASSTRSGTDTQYF	TGTGCCAGCAGCACGAGAAGCGGCACAGATACGCAGTATTTT
TRBV27	NA	many	TRBJ2-1	CASSSLSYNEQFF	TGTGCCAGCAGTTCCCTCTCCTACAATGAGCAGTTCTTC
TRBV28	NA	NA	TRBJ2-2	CASSSREQVLGGELFF	TGTGCCAGCAGCTCTCGCGAACAGGTCCTCGGCGGGGAGCTGTTTTTT
TRBV6-5	NA	NA	TRBJ2-7	CASSYSLQVYEQYF	TGTGCCAGCAGTTACTCATTACAAGTCTACGAGCAGTACTTC
TRBV20-1	NA	few	TRBJ2-7	CSASKQNTYEQYF	TGCAGTGCTAGCAAGCAGAATACCTACGAGCAGTACTTC
TRBV20-1	NA	many	TRBJ1-2	CSATIPGAIAYGYTF	TGCAGTGCCACAATCCCAGGGGCTATAGCCTATGGCTACACCTTC
TRBV29-1	TRBD1	NA	TRBJ1-2	CSVEDGRTGRASNYGYTF	TGCAGCGTTGAAGATGGCAGGACAGGGAGGGCCTCCAACTATGGCTACACCTTC